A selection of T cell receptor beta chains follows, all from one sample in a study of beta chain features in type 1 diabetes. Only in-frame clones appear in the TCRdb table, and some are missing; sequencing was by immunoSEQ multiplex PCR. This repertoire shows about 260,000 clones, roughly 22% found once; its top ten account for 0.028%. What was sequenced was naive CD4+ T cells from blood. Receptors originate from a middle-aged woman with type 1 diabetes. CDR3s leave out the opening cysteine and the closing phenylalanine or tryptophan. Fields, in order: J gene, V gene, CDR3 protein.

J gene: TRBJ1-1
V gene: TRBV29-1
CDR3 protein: SVGQGRAEAF

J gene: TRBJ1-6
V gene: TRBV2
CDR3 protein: ASSGPSGDSPLH

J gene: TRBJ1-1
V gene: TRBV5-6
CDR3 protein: ASSLVGAGSRNTEAF

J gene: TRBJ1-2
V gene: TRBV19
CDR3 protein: AAGLGGFDYGYT

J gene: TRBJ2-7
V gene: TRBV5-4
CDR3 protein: ASSFAGSSYEQY

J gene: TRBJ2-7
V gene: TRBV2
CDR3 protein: ASSESGSSYEQY

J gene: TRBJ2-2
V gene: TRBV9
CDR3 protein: ASSVDRAPTGELF

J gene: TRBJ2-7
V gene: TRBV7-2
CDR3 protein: ASSLQGNSYEQY

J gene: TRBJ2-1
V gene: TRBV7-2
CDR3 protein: ASSSHPGVSSYNEQF

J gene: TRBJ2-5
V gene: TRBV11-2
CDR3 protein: ASSLGLQETQY

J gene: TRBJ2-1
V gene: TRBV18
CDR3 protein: ASSPGTSGRDNEQF

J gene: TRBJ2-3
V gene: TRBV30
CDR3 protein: AWSVGQSTDTQY

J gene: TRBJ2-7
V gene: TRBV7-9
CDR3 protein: ASSPQGPNEQY

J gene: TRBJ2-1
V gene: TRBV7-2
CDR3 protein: ASTSRVLPGNEQF

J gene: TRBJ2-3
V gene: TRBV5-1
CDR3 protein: ASSLRSGDTQY

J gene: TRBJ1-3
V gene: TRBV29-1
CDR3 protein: SAWTVNFSGNTIY

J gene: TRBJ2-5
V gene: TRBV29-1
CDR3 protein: SVVKGRRETTQY

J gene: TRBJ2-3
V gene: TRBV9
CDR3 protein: ASSPRVSLGDTQY

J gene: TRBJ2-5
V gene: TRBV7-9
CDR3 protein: ASSTLLRDQETQY

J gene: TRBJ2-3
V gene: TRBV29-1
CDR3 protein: SAEGGSGVDTQY

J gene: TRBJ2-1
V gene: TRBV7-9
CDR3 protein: ASNAGGLSSYNEQF

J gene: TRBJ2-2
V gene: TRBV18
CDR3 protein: ASSPPGIRELF

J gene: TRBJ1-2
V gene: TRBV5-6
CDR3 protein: ASRPPGTAYGYT

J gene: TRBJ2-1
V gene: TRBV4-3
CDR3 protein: ASSLPPRTYNEQF

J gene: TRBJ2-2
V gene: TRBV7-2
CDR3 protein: ASSVQGVPTGELF

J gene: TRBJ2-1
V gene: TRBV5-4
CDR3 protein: ASSIEDRGGNEQF

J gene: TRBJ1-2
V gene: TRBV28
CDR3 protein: ASRWTGRTNYGYT

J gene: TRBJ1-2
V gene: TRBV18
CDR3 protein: ASSLGADGAEKGYT

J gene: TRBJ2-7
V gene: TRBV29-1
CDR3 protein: SVTDGPYEQY

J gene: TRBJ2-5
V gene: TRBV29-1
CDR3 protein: SVVPQETQY

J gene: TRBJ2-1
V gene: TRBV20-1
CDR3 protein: SASSGEQF

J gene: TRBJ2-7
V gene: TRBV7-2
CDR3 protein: ASSLYRGEGQY

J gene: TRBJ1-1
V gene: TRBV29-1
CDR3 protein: SVVRGSEAF